Detailed here is one TCR beta chain. Its recognized antigen is unknown. No base-level quality is on record; no much larger clone is a single base apart. These data come from a study of blood T cell repertoires in COVID-19 (dated by TCRdb to 2019 to 2021). At the level of the whole study: Collaborator samples came from the United States, Italy and Spain and covered acute and convalescent phases of COVID-19. The material from the prospective study consisted of cDNA or gDNA derived from T cells, B-cell-depleted T cells, or PBMCs. Samples came from the ongoing ImmuneRACE study (first 160 participants) plus 1,254 subjects from 6 global collaborators. A freely available public database, intended as a resource for researchers studying the immune response to SARS-CoV-2, is where the repertoires were released. Where HLA class I and class II types were available, the types were taken from metadata supplied by the sample provider, not from assay-based typing. The sample metadata nearly always contained a de-identified subject ID, COVID-19 status, age in years and sex. The dataset comprised deeply sampled blood TCRbeta repertoires from subjects exposed to, actively infected with, or recovered from COVID-19. Summary of the overall study and its limitations: The quantity of clinical and demographic metadata differed by source and by participant and was supplied without curation.

The CDR3 sequence holds 14 residues, the cysteine and phenylalanine included. CDR3 DNA only is kept here, 42 bases in frame from base 1. Deletion took 5 bases off V and 2 bases off J, with a span of 13 bases between the germline ends. Via the germline V gene, CDR1 is SGHAT and CDR2 FQNNGV. Whole blood was collected in K2EDTA tubes by collaborating institutions according to the institutions' own protocols. For TCRbeta analysis, collaborators shipped samples as frozen whole blood, isolated PBMCs, or DNA extracted from either of those sample types. TCRbeta CDR3 regions were amplified from genomic DNA by means of the immunoSEQ Assay, a bias-controlled multiplex PCR. The study's processing was this. Within the assay, amplification of reference gene primers was used to estimate how many nucleated cells each sample contained. To quantify the absolute abundance of each unique TCRbeta CDR3 rearrangement, sequence reads were collapsed and filtered. For each sample, productive Simpson clonality was calculated as the square root of Simpson's diversity index across productive rearrangements. TCRdb provides this immuneACCESS table in a form limited to in-frame rearrangements. Some clones are lacking; in checked studies, under half of them reflect an unresolved V gene, and why the rest are absent is not known. The DNA gave D and trimming, while V, J and clone size come from that table. This sample lists hundreds of thousands of clones; around 86% were detected once. The ten largest clones take up over 1.3% of the sample.

The sequence was collected from a woman aged 25 to 39 with active or convalescent COVID-19. Sample: peripheral blood. The chain is made from TRBV11-2 and TRBJ2-7; TRBD2 is possibly the D segment (5 matching bases). The sequenced DNA: TGTGCCAGCAGCCCAGAGGGCCTAGCCTACGAGCAGTACTTC. Translated, it reads CASSPEGLAYEQYF.